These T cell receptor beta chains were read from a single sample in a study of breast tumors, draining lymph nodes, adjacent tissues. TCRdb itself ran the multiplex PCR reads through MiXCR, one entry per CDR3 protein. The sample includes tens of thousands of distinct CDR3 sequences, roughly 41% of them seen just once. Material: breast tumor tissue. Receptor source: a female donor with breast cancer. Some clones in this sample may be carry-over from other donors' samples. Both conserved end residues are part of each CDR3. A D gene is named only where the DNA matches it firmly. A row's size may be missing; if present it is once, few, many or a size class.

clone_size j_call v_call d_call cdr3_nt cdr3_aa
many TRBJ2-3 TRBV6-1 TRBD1 TGTGCCAGTTCGTCCGGGACAGGAGCAGGTACGCAGTATTTT CASSSGTGAGTQYF
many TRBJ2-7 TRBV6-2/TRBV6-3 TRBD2 TGTGCCAGCAGTTACGGGACTAGCAGGGAGCAGTACTTC CASSYGTSREQYF
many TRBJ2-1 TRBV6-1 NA TGTGCCAGCAGTGAAGAGCCTAGCTCCTACAATGAGCAGTTCTTC CASSEEPSSYNEQFF
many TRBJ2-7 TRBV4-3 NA TGCGCCAGCAGCCAAGATTGGGGGTACGAGCAGTACTTC CASSQDWGYEQYF
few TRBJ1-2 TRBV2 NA TGTGCCAGCAGTGGGGCAGGGATAGGCTACACCTTC CASSGAGIGYTF
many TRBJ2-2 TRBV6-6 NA TGTGCCAGCAGTCATCAGGGATTTGCCGGGGAGCTGTTTTTT CASSHQGFAGELFF
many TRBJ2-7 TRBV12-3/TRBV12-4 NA TGTGCCAGCAGTCCGGGACAGCCTTGGGACTTCTTCTACGAGCAGTACTTC CASSPGQPWDFFYEQYF
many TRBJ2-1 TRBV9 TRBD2 TGTGCCAGCTCCAGGGGCGGGAGGTCCTACAATGAGCAGTTCTTC CASSRGGRSYNEQFF
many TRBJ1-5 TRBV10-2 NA TGCGCCAGCAGTGACAGGTATAGCAATCAGCCCCAGCATTTT CASSDRYSNQPQHF
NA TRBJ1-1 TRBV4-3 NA TGCGCCAGCAGCCAAGTAAGGGGGGCTGAAGCTTTCTTT CASSQVRGAEAFF
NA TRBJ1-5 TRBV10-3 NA TGTGCCATCAGTGAACTAATGACGGAAAGCAATCAGCCCCAGCATTTT CAISELMTESNQPQHF
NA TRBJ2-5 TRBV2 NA TGTGCCAGCAGTATGGAGACCCAGTACTTC CASSMETQYF
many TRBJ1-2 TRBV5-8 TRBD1 TGTGCCAGCAGCTATTTGGAATCCGGGACAGGGGTCGGCTACACCTTC CASSYLESGTGVGYTF
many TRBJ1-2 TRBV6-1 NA TGTGCCAGCAGTGAAGCGGGTCTGGGGCCCTATGGCTACACCTTC CASSEAGLGPYGYTF
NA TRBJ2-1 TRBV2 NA TGTGCCAGCAGTGGAGGAGCGGTCTCGAAAAATGAGCAGTTCTTC CASSGGAVSKNEQFF
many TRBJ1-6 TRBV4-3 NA TGCGCCAGCAGCCAAGCCGGGGCTCAAAATTCACCCCTCCACTTT CASSQAGAQNSPLHF
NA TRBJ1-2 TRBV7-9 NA TGTGCCAGCAGACGACAGGATAACTATGGCTACGCCTTC CASRRQDNYGYAF
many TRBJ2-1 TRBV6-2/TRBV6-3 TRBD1 TGTGCCAGCGGACAACCGGGACAGTCCTACAATGAGCAGTTCTTC CASGQPGQSYNEQFF
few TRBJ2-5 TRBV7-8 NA TGTGCCAGCAGCTTAGGGGATGGGACTACCCAGTACTTC CASSLGDGTTQYF
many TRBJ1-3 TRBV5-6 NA TGTGCCAGCAGCTTGTGGGAGACTGGAAACACCATATATTTT CASSLWETGNTIYF